This T cell receptor beta chain originates from a study of OX40 agonist ivuxolimab in advanced cancers. Study-level background: Patients in the trial were receiving intravenous ivuxolimab every 2 weeks, at doses of 0.01 to 10 mg/kg.

Baseline was the first blood sampling point, followed by cycle 4 day 1 and cycle 7 day 1. The CDR3 has 8 amino acids. Trimming cost V 5 bases and J 13 bases, with 5 bases left between them. Germline V gives CDR1 SNHLY, CDR2 FYNNEI. Only in-frame clones appear in the TCRdb table, and some are missing; sequencing was by immunoSEQ multiplex PCR. The table includes more than 65,000 clones, around 88% detected once. This receptor was taken from an adult with an advanced solid tumor such as melanoma, head and neck, liver or kidney cancer. The sequencing used CD4+ or CD8+ T cells sorted from blood, collected in a trial of the OX40 agonist ivuxolimab. The chain links TRBV2 to TRBJ1-2, with D unclear. CDR3 sequence reads: CASSSSTF. DNA of the CDR3: TGTGCCAGCAGTTCAAGCACCTTC.